This note documents a single T cell receptor (beta chain) sequence. Its antigen is not identified. The record originates from a study of cytomegalovirus exposure and HLA in healthy donors. Whole-study results and caveats: In a later analysis, TCR beta V- and J-gene trimming was associated with a missense DCLRE1C variant.

Use of 60 Vbeta and 13 Jbeta primers characterized the PCR. Sequencing was performed with immunoSEQ multiplex PCR; in TCRdb, only in-frame clones are kept and a portion is missing. The table has 310,000 or so clones, about 87% seen once; the top ten hold around 2.1%. Deletions cut 4 bases from V and 0 bases from J, with 9 bases between. Per the germline V gene, CDR1 is SQVTM and CDR2 is ANQGSEA. The length of the CDR3 is 13 residues. The V call is TRBV29-1, the J call TRBJ1-1; D is unresolved. The TCR originated in a woman aged 18-30 years in good health and CMV-seronegative. What was sequenced was PBMCs. The CDR3 protein is CSVGGRLNTEAFF. For the CDR3, the DNA is TGCAGCGTTGGTGGGAGGTTGAACACTGAAGCTTTCTTT.